This T cell receptor (beta chain) was found in a study of CD8 T cells in Susac syndrome. The RNA, about 0.5 to 1 ug, was put through reverse transcription using random hexamers. One entry per CDR3 protein results from TCRdb running MiXCR on the immunoSEQ multiplex PCR reads. The table lists more than 250,000 distinct CDR3 sequences, just over 90% of them singletons. CDR3 size: 15 residues. The clonotype was recovered from a human donor with multiple sclerosis. This chain uses TRBV21-1 with TRBJ1-2; the D segment call TRBD1 is taken from the table without a DNA check. TRBV21-1 corresponds to a pseudogene. Source material: CD4+ T cells from PBMCs. CDR3 sequence (DNA): TGTGCCAGCAGCAAAGAGGGGGACAGGATTAATGGCTACACCTTC. It is translated as CASSKEGDRINGYTF.